The T cell receptor (beta chain) under discussion was sequenced for a study of blood T cells in healthy people across ages. As for the study in general: Template switching captured about one barcoded beta molecule per two T cells.

This clonotype was counted a few times. Then a second PCR, running roughly 7 to 11 cycles, was carried out with a sample-barcoded 5' primer and a J-beta primer mix. Via MiXCR, TCRdb re-called the 5' RACE reads, giving one row per CDR3 protein. The top ten hold roughly 8% of the sample, which has some 1.5 million distinct CDR3 sequences, roughly 27% seen once. This CDR3 has 15 amino acids. Germline V gene lookup returns CDR1 MNHNY and CDR2 SVGAGI (reference sequence). The V gene lost 4 bases and the J gene lost 3 bases, with 15 bases spanning the gap. The chain combines TRBV6-6 with TRBJ1-2, with D hard to call. What was sequenced was blood. The sequence derives from a woman in her twenties or thirties in good health. The CDR3: CASSFVGQADYGYTF. In DNA form, the CDR3 reads TGTGCCAGCAGTTTCGTGGGCCAAGCGGACTATGGCTACACCTTC.